These 12 T cell receptor beta chains came from one sample sequenced in a study of cytomegalovirus exposure and HLA in healthy donors. The PCR used 60 Vbeta and 13 Jbeta primers. Produced via immunoSEQ multiplex PCR; TCRdb's table is partial and in-frame only. The sample has some 110,000 clones, about 72% seen once. The sequencing sample was made of PBMCs. The receptors come from a man in his forties or fifties in good health and CMV-seropositive.

The chain recombines TRBV5-1 with TRBJ2-7; 7 bases line up with TRBD1. The CDR3 is 14 residues long. Looked up from germline, CDR1 is SGHRS and CDR2 is YFSETQ. The J segment lost 7 bases and the V segment lost 0 bases, leaving 7 bases of the junction unmatched. CDR3 DNA: TGCGCCAGCAGCTTGGGGGACAGCCCCTTGGAGCAGTACTTC. Its translation is CASSLGDSPLEQYF.

The V gene is TRBV10-3, the J gene TRBJ2-7; TRBD2 matches at 10 bases. This CDR3 is built from 16 residues. The ends lost 4 bases at V and 4 bases at J; junction bases unmatched: 10. In germline, CDR1 is ENHRY, CDR2 SYGVKD. The CDR3 spells CAISGSGRGGEYEQYF. The CDR3 nucleotides are TGTGCCATCAGTGGGAGCGGGAGGGGGGGGGAATACGAGCAGTACTTC.

The genes are TRBV19 and TRBJ2-6; D is undetermined. In germline, CDR1 is LNHDA, CDR2 SQIVND (reference sequence). CDR3 size: 17 residues. V lost 8 bases to trimming and J lost 2 bases, with 19 bases between them. CDR3: CASATEQPATGANVLTF. The CDR3 DNA sequence: TGTGCCAGTGCCACAGAACAACCGGCGACTGGGGCCAACGTCCTGACTTTC.

The CDR3 bases are TGTGCCAGTAGTATGGACTGGAGCACTGAAGCTTTCTTT. It codes for CASSMDWSTEAFF. V is TRBV19 and J is TRBJ1-1; D is ambiguous. The CDR3 has 13 residues. Trimming removed 3 bases at V and 4 bases at J, with 9 bases between. The germline V gene encodes CDR1 LNHDA and CDR2 SQIVND (reference sequence).

V and J are TRBV6-5 and TRBJ2-5, with 9 bases aligning to TRBD2. With 5 bases clipped from V and 2 bases from J, the junction kept 6 bases outside the gene matches. Germline V lookup: CDR1 MNHEY, CDR2 SVGAGI. The CDR3 is 15 amino acids. CDR3 in DNA: TGTGCCAGCAGTGTACTAGCGGGCAATCAAGAGACCCAGTACTTC. Translating it yields CASSVLAGNQETQYF.

The J gene is TRBJ1-2, the V gene TRBV29-1, with 9 nucleotides matching TRBD1. The length of the CDR3 is 16 residues. Per the germline V gene, CDR1 is SQVTM and CDR2 is ANQGSEA. The V and J ends lost 7 bases and 0 bases, in that order; junction bases with no gene match: 12. CDR3 loop: CSATGTGPTANYGYTF. CDR3 nucleotides: TGCAGCGCGACCGGGACAGGGCCTACAGCTAACTATGGCTACACCTTC.

The V gene is TRBV10-3, the J gene TRBJ1-2; 11 bases line up with TRBD1. Germline CDR1 is ENHRY and CDR2 is SYGVKD. This CDR3 is 15 amino acids long. J was trimmed by 4 bases and V by 6 bases; bases with no gene match: 7. The CDR3 loop reads CAISSSGTGGYGYTF. The CDR3 coding sequence is TGTGCCATCAGCTCCTCCGGGACAGGGGGCTATGGCTACACCTTC.

This clone turned up a few times. The V gene is TRBV19, the J gene TRBJ2-7, with D possibly being TRBD2 (6 bases). This CDR3 has 14 amino acids. Per germline, CDR1 LNHDA and CDR2 SQIVND (reference sequence). V dropped 5 bases and J dropped 3 bases, with 14 bases sitting between them. The CDR3 protein is CASSPRDWSYEQYF. The DNA of the CDR3 is TGTGCCAGTAGTCCTCGGGACTGGAGCTACGAGCAGTACTTC.

Remarks on this clone: Mismatch with germline at one junction end may stem from a read error. This chain uses TRBV10-3 with TRBJ2-5, with 10 bases identical to TRBD1. The germline CDR1 and CDR2 sequences are ENHRY and SYGVKD. The CDR3 has 14 amino acids. This CDR3 reads CAISEGTGAEAQYF. CDR3 bases: TGTGCCATCAGTGAAGGGACAGGGGCAGAGGCCCAGTACTTC.

The rearrangement joins TRBV7-9 to TRBJ1-1; D may be TRBD1 (6 bases). Trimming removed 5 bases from V and 4 bases from J, with 17 bases in between. The CDR3 has 15 amino acids. Germline V gene lookup returns CDR1 SEHNR and CDR2 FQNEAQ (reference sequence). The CDR3 is CASSTGPGWGTEAFF. In DNA form, the CDR3 reads TGTGCCAGCAGCACAGGGCCAGGGTGGGGCACTGAAGCTTTCTTT.

The chain joins TRBV4-1 to TRBJ2-5, with 7 positions matching TRBD1. Germline values: CDR1 MGHRA, CDR2 YSYEKL. With 3 bases clipped from V and 7 bases from J, the junction kept 11 bases outside the gene matches. The CDR3 length is 15 residues. As DNA, the CDR3 is TGCGCCAGCAGCCACCCGACAGGGCACGATTCGACCCAGTACTTC. Translation: CASSHPTGHDSTQYF.

This chain links TRBV4-3 with TRBJ2-5; tentative D call: TRBD2 (6 bases). CDR1 LGHNA and CDR2 YSLEER come from the germline V gene. The CDR3 contains 16 residues. With 3 bases removed from V and 1 base from J, the gap between germline ends came to 15 bases. The CDR3 loop reads CASSQGGGHAQETQYF. The CDR3 coding sequence is TGCGCCAGCAGCCAGGGGGGTGGACATGCCCAAGAGACCCAGTACTTC.